The present entry profiles one TCR beta chain with its context. Its antigen is not identified. This record belongs to a study of regulatory and conventional T cells in RAG deficiency. General study points: Control T-cell subsets had markedly higher Shannon entropy and lower Simpson indices than RAG-deficient patients. Patient subsets had shorter CDR3s; Omenn Treg-Tconv overlap exceeded 90%. Treg unique TCR beta sequences were approximately 99-fold fewer in Omenn syndrome and CID/AS patients than controls.

Blood CD4+ CD25-high CD127-low regulatory T cells supplied the genomic DNA template. Clones were sequenced by immunoSEQ multiplex PCR, and TCRdb holds only the in-frame ones, with some missing. The repertoire holds just under 9,500 clones, with around 89% as singletons. Germline assignment: CDR1 MNHEY and CDR2 SMNVEV (reference sequence). The V end lost 7 bases, the J end lost 3 bases, and 23 bases lay between the germline ends. The CDR3 loop spans 17 amino acids. The same specimen was also included in a second study, on regulatory T cells. That paper notes: The primer mix had 52 TRBV and 13 TRBJ primers. Patient repertoires had restricted TRB V-J pairs and skewed V and J usage, most in Tregs.

Sequenced: Tregs sorted from blood. The genes are TRBV27 and TRBJ2-3; D is ambiguous. The source of this sequence is a human donor in good health. The CDR3 region has the DNA TGTGCCAGCACCAGAAGGCCCTTTGAGGATCAAACAGATACGCAGTATTTT. This translates into CASTRRPFEDQTDTQYF.